The TCR beta chain under discussion was sequenced for a study of long-term antiretroviral therapy in people with HIV. About the research overall: The oldest specimens predate the 2015 immediate-ART recommendation by about a decade.

At minimum, one pre-ART and two post-ART PBMC samples were obtained from each donor. About this clone itself: Its antigen is unidentified.

This was the immunoSEQ v3.0 assay at survey level. This table comes from immunoSEQ multiplex PCR, and its TCRdb copy is limited to in-frame clones, with some not included. The sample contains some 20,000 clones, roughly nine tenths of which appear only once. Germline loops: CDR1 MNHEY, CDR2 SVGAGI. The CDR3 spans 15 residues. V lost 3 bases and J lost 1; bases outside the gene matches: 5. Study-wide results and caveats: CDR3 lengths in HIV samples spanned a narrower range than controls. Drawn between the mid-2000s and the late 2010s, the blood was possibly obtained under older ART regimens.

This sequence originates from a man aged 50-60 years with HIV. This material consisted of unsorted PBMCs, taken 4.2 years after starting antiretroviral therapy. V usage is TRBV6-5 and J usage is TRBJ2-7; 8 bases line up with TRBD2. CDR3 DNA sequence: TGTGCCAGCAGTTATACGGCGGGGGGTTCCTACGAGCAGTACTTC. Translation: CASSYTAGGSYEQYF.